These 7 T cell receptor beta chains came from one sample sequenced in a study of Ad26.COV2.S vaccination and SARS-CoV-2 variants. The repertoire was sequenced with immunoSEQ multiplex PCR; TCRdb's copy has only in-frame clones and lacks some. This sample has some 340,000 clones; around four fifths occur once, and the top ten carry 2.1%. Noted treatment: around 19 received Ad26.COV2.S at low or high dose, single or two shots; about 5 received placebo; per-sample allocation not given. It was on day 63 after the first vaccine or placebo injection that samples were taken. Material: peripheral blood, obtained in a trial of Ad26.COV2.S vaccine versus placebo. The receptors derive from a person between 18 and 65 years old who received the Ad26.COV2.S COVID-19 vaccine or a placebo.

This sequence joins TRBV5-1 and TRBJ2-3, with D perhaps matching TRBD2 (6 bases). CDR1 and CDR2 from the germline V gene are SGHRS and YFSETQ. This CDR3 comprises 17 residues. Trimming pared 1 base from V and 6 bases from J, leaving 21 bases between. The CDR3 DNA follows: TGCGCCAGCAGCTTGAAGCGTGGGGGACTCGCAGGGGATACGCAGTATTTT. Translation gives CASSLKRGGLAGDTQYF.

The V and J genes are TRBV28 and TRBJ1-1; tentative D call: TRBD1 (5 bases). This CDR3 is 13 amino acids long. The germline V and J ends were trimmed by 7 bases and 1 base, with 10 bases remaining between them. Germline V gene sequence: CDR1 MDHEN, CDR2 SYDVKM. CDR3 in DNA: TGTGCCAGCAACCTCCAGGGGAACACTGAAGCTTTCTTT. It specifies CASNLQGNTEAFF.

This clone was seen a single time. For the CDR3, the DNA is TGTGCCAGCAGTGAATATAGGGAGACCCAGTACTTC. It encodes CASSEYRETQYF. The V gene is TRBV25-1, the J gene TRBJ2-5, with unresolved D. Germline CDR1 MGHDK, CDR2 SYGVNS. The CDR3 extends over 12 amino acids. The V and J ends lost 0 bases and 5 bases respectively, with 4 bases between them.

This clone was picked up one time. The chain has TRBV4-1 and TRBJ2-7; no firm D call. V was clipped by 2 bases and J by 0 bases, with 11 bases between them. Germline V gene sequence: CDR1 MGHRA, CDR2 YSYEKL. This CDR3 comprises 15 residues. As DNA, the CDR3 is TGCGCCAGCAGCCAACGGCTAGGGTCCTCCTACGAGCAGTACTTC. Translation gives CASSQRLGSSYEQYF.

This sequence joins TRBV5-1 and TRBJ1-6, with 7 positions matching TRBD1. With V trimmed by 4 bases and J by 8 bases, 6 bases remained unmatched. The germline V gene has CDR1 SGHRS and CDR2 YFSETQ. This CDR3 has 14 amino acids. Here the CDR3 DNA reads TGCGCCAGCAGCGTCAGGGGGGTTGATTCACCCCTCCACTTT. This gives the protein CASSVRGVDSPLHF.

This chain connects TRBV7-2 to TRBJ2-7, with TRBD1 matching over 10 bases. This CDR3 has 17 amino acids. Germline CDR1 SGHTA, CDR2 FQGNSA. V trimming: 3 bases; J trimming: 1 base; junction bases outside the gene matches: 9. CDR3 in amino acids: CASSLFGTGVRSYEQYF. The CDR3 DNA is TGTGCCAGCAGCTTGTTCGGGACAGGGGTAAGGTCCTACGAGCAGTACTTC.

V and J are TRBV5-4 and TRBJ2-1; 11 nucleotides match TRBD2. The CDR3 spans 16 residues. The V segment lost 4 bases and the J segment 4 bases; nucleotides outside the gene matches: 7. Germline CDR1 reads SGHNT; CDR2 reads YYREEE (reference sequence). The CDR3 protein is CASSARLAGLYNEQFF. The CDR3 DNA is TGTGCCAGCAGCGCCCGACTAGCGGGGCTTTACAATGAGCAGTTCTTC.